Below, 25 T cell receptor beta chains from the same sample are listed, as sequenced in a study of T-cell reconstitution after alpha-beta-depleted transplantation in children. Unique molecular identifiers featured in how the TCRbeta library was prepared. TCRdb reprocessed the PCR reads via MiXCR and lists one record per CDR3 protein. The data show more than 85,000 distinct CDR3 sequences, 9% to 12% seen once. The specimen was PBMCs from the stem cell graft donor, collected from the stem cell graft. These receptors were obtained from a human donor who donated a stem cell graft to a child with acute lymphoblastic leukemia.

The chain links TRBV25-1 to TRBJ1-2; a possible D gene is TRBD1 (6 bases). The CDR3 has 17 amino acids. The V gene lost 2 bases and the J gene lost 4 bases, with 20 bases spanning the gap. Per the germline V gene, CDR1 is MGHDK and CDR2 is SYGVNS. CDR3 sequence (DNA): TGTGCCAGCAGTGAACCCGTTGGGGGGCGCGGGGGCTATGGCTACACCTTC. Protein: CASSEPVGGRGGYGYTF.

This clonotype was found many times. The chain links TRBV29-1 to TRBJ2-1, with D uncertain. Trimming took 2 bases from V and 4 from J, leaving 6 bases between them. From germline, CDR1 is SQVTM and CDR2 ANQGSEA. CDR3 length: 12 residues. CDR3 amino acids: CSVEIRYNEQFF. As DNA, the CDR3 is TGCAGCGTTGAAATACGTTACAATGAGCAGTTCTTC.

This clonotype showed up many times. This chain links TRBV5-1 with TRBJ2-3; D call uncertain. The CDR3 length is 13 residues. V was pared by 6 bases and J by 2 bases, with 10 bases between. Germline CDR1 and CDR2: SGHRS and YFSETQ. The DNA for the CDR3 is TGCGCCAGCACGCTCGCACCCACAGATACGCAGTATTTT. Protein product: CASTLAPTDTQYF.

This clonotype has a count of ten or more. This sequence joins TRBV7-9 and TRBJ2-2, with 8 bases matching TRBD2. The CDR3 contains 16 residues. Trimming took 6 bases from V and 3 from J; bases not matched to a gene: 9. Per the germline V gene, CDR1 is SEHNR and CDR2 is FQNEAQ (reference sequence). The CDR3 loop reads CASSYSGLVDTGELFF. The CDR3 DNA is TGTGCCAGCAGTTATTCGGGACTAGTAGACACCGGGGAGCTGTTTTTT.

This clonotype appeared many times. The chain links TRBV27 to TRBJ2-4; possibly TRBD1 for D (5 bases). The CDR3 extends over 13 amino acids. V lost 5 bases to trimming and J lost 5 bases, with 10 bases between them. Germline V gene lookup returns CDR1 MNHEY and CDR2 SMNVEV (reference sequence). The CDR3 coding sequence is TGTGCCAGCAGTCGGGTGGGGCAAAACATTCAGTACTTC. Residues: CASSRVGQNIQYF.

This clonotype was counted at least ten times. The chain combines TRBV6-1 with TRBJ2-2; D not certain. Trimming took off 5 bases at V and 4 bases at J, with 14 bases between the two ends. There are 15 residues in the CDR3. The V gene's germline CDR1 is MNHNS and CDR2 SASEGT. The CDR3 region has the DNA TGTGCCAGCAGTCCCTATGCGGTGGTCACCGGGGAGCTGTTTTTT. Protein sequence: CASSPYAVVTGELFF.

This clonotype has a count of ten or more. This chain links TRBV19 with TRBJ2-7; no clear D. There are 13 residues in the CDR3. The germline V gene encodes CDR1 LNHDA and CDR2 SQIVND (reference sequence). Trimming stripped 5 bases from V and 0 bases from J, with 8 bases between. CDR3 nucleotide sequence: TGTGCCAGTAGTCCGGCCAGCTCCTACGAGCAGTACTTC. It codes for CASSPASSYEQYF.

This clonotype showed up many times. The chain carries TRBV20-1 and TRBJ2-1, with 7 bases matching TRBD1. Germline-derived CDR1 and CDR2 are DFQATT and SNEGSKA (reference sequence). Trimming at V came to 4 bases and at J to 4 bases, leaving 10 bases not matched to a gene. This CDR3 has 15 residues. CDR3 bases: TGCAGTGCTATTCTAGCTCCCAGGGGGTACAATGAGCAGTTCTTC. The encoded protein is CSAILAPRGYNEQFF.

The rearrangement uses TRBV30 and TRBJ2-7; the D gene is possibly TRBD1 (6 bases). The V gene lost 2 bases and the J gene lost 3 bases, with 11 bases spanning the gap. This CDR3 spans 13 amino acids. CDR1 is GTSNPN, CDR2 SVGIG, per germline (reference sequence). The CDR3 DNA sequence: TGTGCCTGGAGTCGGGACATCGACTACGAGCAGTACTTC. This sequence encodes CAWSRDIDYEQYF.

This clonotype appeared many times. V gene TRBV27 combines with J gene TRBJ2-3; D unresolved. The CDR3 length is 12 residues. The V and J ends lost 10 bases and 4 bases respectively, with 12 bases between them. The germline CDR1 and CDR2 sequences are MNHEY and SMNVEV (reference sequence). The CDR3 DNA is TGTGCCACCCGTCCAGGCCCAGATACGCAGTATTTT. The encoded protein is CATRPGPDTQYF.

This clonotype has at least ten counts. The CDR3, as DNA: TGTGCCAGCAGCTTAGGTGGCAGTCGAACAAACACCATATATTTT. It is translated as CASSLGGSRTNTIYF. The chain recombines TRBV11-2 with TRBJ1-3; D is unresolved. This CDR3 comprises 15 residues. Germline V CDR1 and CDR2: SGHAT, FQNNGV. The V and J ends lost 1 base and 6 bases respectively, with 13 bases between them.

This clonotype was recorded many times. The J gene is TRBJ2-7, the V gene TRBV12-3 or TRBV12-4; TRBD2 matches 12 bases. This CDR3 spans 15 amino acids. The V and J ends lost 2 bases and 6 bases, in that order; junction bases with no gene match: 5. CDR3: CASSLLAGGPREQYF. The CDR3 DNA is TGTGCCAGCAGTTTACTAGCGGGAGGGCCGCGCGAGCAGTACTTC.

The table lists this clonotype with many counts. The gene calls are TRBV5-1 and TRBJ1-4; TRBD1 matches 10 bases. The V segment lost 3 bases and the J segment 8 bases; nucleotides outside the gene matches: 4. CDR3 length: 14 residues. Per germline, CDR1 SGHRS and CDR2 YFSETQ. The CDR3 is CASSSGQGGEKLFF. The CDR3 DNA follows: TGCGCCAGCAGCTCCGGACAGGGGGGCGAAAAACTGTTTTTT.

This clonotype was detected ten times or more. This chain uses TRBV7-3 with TRBJ2-3, with TRBD2 matching 8 bases. The CDR3 contains 16 residues. Germline trimming cut 5 bases from V and 0 bases from J; bases unmatched to any gene: 7. Germline V lookup: CDR1 SGHTA, CDR2 FQGTGA. CDR3 coding DNA: TGTGCCAGCAGCCCCCTCGGGAGGGTAAGCACAGATACGCAGTATTTT. Protein sequence: CASSPLGRVSTDTQYF.

At least ten counts were recorded for this clonotype. The genes are TRBV12-3 or TRBV12-4 and TRBJ2-1; either TRBD1 or TRBD2 may supply D (5 bases each). There are 13 residues in the CDR3. Trimming removed 6 bases at V and 3 bases at J, with 9 bases between. The DNA for the CDR3 is TGTGCCAGCAGCCGGGACGTCTACAATGAGCAGTTCTTC. Amino acid sequence: CASSRDVYNEQFF.

This clonotype was seen repeatedly, ten times or more. The chain uses TRBV7-6 and TRBJ1-1; 8 nucleotides agree with TRBD1. V gave up 5 bases and J gave up 4 bases; unmatched junction bases: 3. CDR3 length: 13 residues. Germline lookup yields CDR1 SGHVS and CDR2 FNYEAQ. CDR3 DNA sequence: TGTGCCAGCAGCGATACAGGGGGCACTGAAGCTTTCTTT. Its protein is CASSDTGGTEAFF.

This clonotype was recorded at least ten times. The chain couples TRBV6-1 to TRBJ1-2; tentatively, D is TRBD1 (5 bases). The CDR3 is 14 amino acids. Germline V gives CDR1 MNHNS, CDR2 SASEGT. Trimming removed 2 bases from V and 2 bases from J, with 9 bases in between. Here the CDR3 DNA reads TGTGCCAGCAGTGAACTTAACAGGAACTATGGCTACACCTTC. It specifies CASSELNRNYGYTF.

This clonotype was recorded many times. This chain joins TRBV18 and TRBJ1-1; 7 bases line up with TRBD1. V lost 5 bases and J lost 1; bases outside the gene matches: 4. This CDR3 contains 14 residues. Germline V gene sequence: CDR1 KGHSH, CDR2 LQKENI. The CDR3 region is CASSIRDRNTEAFF. The CDR3 nucleotides are TGTGCCAGCTCAATCCGGGACAGGAACACTGAAGCTTTCTTT.

This clonotype was found many times. V is TRBV12-3 or TRBV12-4 and J is TRBJ2-7, with D possibly being TRBD1 (6 bases). V was cut by 6 bases and J by 5 bases, with 14 bases left in between. The CDR3 contains 13 residues. The CDR3, as DNA: TGTGCCAGCAGGTTAACAGGGTTCAACGAGCAGTACTTC. Encoded protein: CASRLTGFNEQYF.

This clonotype was observed many times. This chain uses TRBV12-3 or TRBV12-4 with TRBJ1-3; D is possibly TRBD1 (5 bases). The CDR3 runs 15 residues. Trimming left V 3 bases short and J 1 base short, with 10 bases between. The CDR3: CASSFGGISGNTIYF. The CDR3 nucleotides are TGTGCCAGCAGTTTTGGGGGAATATCTGGAAACACCATATATTTT.

This clonotype was seen many times. The V call is TRBV29-1, the J call TRBJ2-2, with D possibly called TRBD1 or TRBD2 (6 bases each). In germline, CDR1 is SQVTM, CDR2 ANQGSEA. This CDR3 is built from 14 residues. V shed 7 bases and J shed 2 bases, with 14 bases lying between them. The CDR3 DNA sequence: TGCAGCGCTGATTGGGGGGCTAACACCGGGGAGCTGTTTTTT. It codes for CSADWGANTGELFF.

This clonotype has just a few counts. The CDR3 is CASSPGGVHTEAFF. DNA for the CDR3: TGTGCCAGCTCACCTGGGGGTGTTCACACTGAAGCTTTCTTT. V is TRBV18 and J is TRBJ1-1; D is possibly TRBD1 (5 bases). This CDR3 comprises 14 residues. V lost 3 bases to trimming and J lost 3 bases, with 11 bases between them. Germline values: CDR1 KGHSH, CDR2 LQKENI.

This clonotype was observed at least ten times. V is TRBV29-1 and J is TRBJ2-1; 9 bases agree with TRBD2. The CDR3 extends over 16 amino acids. From germline, CDR1 is SQVTM and CDR2 ANQGSEA. V shed 2 bases and J 6 bases; nucleotides not matched to a gene: 11. The CDR3 loop is CSVERLGTSMGNEQFF. CDR3 DNA: TGCAGCGTTGAACGGTTGGGGACTAGCATGGGCAATGAGCAGTTCTTC.

This clonotype was counted only a few times. CDR3 nucleotides: TGTGCCTGGACAGGGGGCAACACTGAAGCTTTCTTT. Protein: CAWTGGNTEAFF. The genes are TRBV30 and TRBJ1-1; TRBD1 matches 8 bases. CDR1 and CDR2 from the germline V gene are GTSNPN and SVGIG (reference sequence). The ends lost 4 bases at V and 2 bases at J; junction bases unmatched: 0. The CDR3 has 12 residues.

This clonotype was observed many times. The chain carries TRBV20-1 and TRBJ1-4; a possible D gene is TRBD1 (5 bases). The CDR3 runs 14 residues. Trimming removed 0 bases from V and 0 bases from J, with 5 bases in between. From germline, CDR1 is DFQATT and CDR2 SNEGSKA (reference sequence). The CDR3 spells CSARDRATNEKLFF. As DNA, the CDR3 is TGCAGTGCTAGAGACAGGGCAACTAATGAAAAACTGTTTTTT.